A selection of T cell receptor beta chains follows, all from one sample in a study of T cell responses to AZD1222 COVID-19 vaccine. Some clones are missing from TCRdb's copy, which holds only in-frame ones; the method was immunoSEQ multiplex PCR. Of 80,000 or so clones listed, approximately 90% are singletons. The sample in question was peripheral blood, obtained on day 0 of AZD1222 vaccination. These receptor sequences come from an adult in good health. Each CDR3 is given with its conserved first and last residue. The D gene is left open where the match is weak. Clone sizes are given selectively: once, few, many, or a class where the clone is expanded.

.	TRBV7-7	.	TRBJ2-5	CASSLVGSHQETQYF	TGTGCTAGCAGCTTAGTTGGCTCACATCAAGAGACCCAGTACTTC
.	TRBV30	.	TRBJ1-1	CAWSAWGVTEAFF	TGTGCCTGGAGTGCTTGGGGGGTCACTGAAGCTTTCTTT
.	TRBV18	.	TRBJ2-2	CASSPLVGDTGELFF	TGTGCCAGCTCTCCCTTAGTGGGGGACACCGGGGAGCTGTTTTTT
once	TRBV28	.	TRBJ2-7	CASSVREGFNEQYF	TGTGCCAGCAGTGTACGTGAAGGTTTCAACGAGCAGTACTTC
.	TRBV11-3	TRBD2	TRBJ2-7	CASSRRAGGAYEQYF	TGTGCCAGCAGCCGAAGAGCGGGGGGTGCCTACGAGCAGTACTTC
once	TRBV5-1	.	TRBJ2-7	CASRFTGAYEQYF	TGCGCCAGCAGATTCACAGGAGCCTACGAGCAGTACTTC
few	TRBV7-9	.	TRBJ1-3	CASSRFERNTIYF	TGTGCCAGCAGCCGATTTGAGCGAAACACCATATATTTT
.	TRBV9	TRBD1	TRBJ1-6	CASSARDTGQGSSPLHF	TGTGCCAGCAGCGCACGGGACACGGGACAGGGAAGTTCACCCCTCCACTTT
.	TRBV11-3	TRBD2	TRBJ2-5	CASSSGSRGASETQYF	TGTGCCAGCAGCTCAGGATCGCGGGGGGCCTCGGAGACCCAGTACTTC
once	TRBV7-9	.	TRBJ1-2	CASSGFNRVDGYTF	TGTGCCAGCAGCGGATTCAACAGGGTAGATGGCTACACCTTC
few	TRBV7-8	TRBD1	TRBJ1-2	CASSLRVGGNYGYTF	TGTGCCAGCAGCTTGAGGGTAGGGGGCAACTATGGCTACACCTTC
.	TRBV7-8	.	TRBJ2-2	CASSPLANTGELFF	TGTGCCAGCAGCCCCCTCGCGAACACCGGGGAGCTGTTTTTT
.	TRBV6-5	.	TRBJ1-1	CASSYSGGRLNTEAFF	TGTGCCAGCAGTTACTCCGGGGGGCGTTTGAACACTGAAGCTTTCTTT
few	TRBV11-2	TRBD1	TRBJ1-3	CASSSGQGLYF	TGTGCCAGCAGCTCCGGACAGGGTTTATATTTT
.	TRBV30	.	TRBJ1-3	CAWSGGVGNTIYF	TGTGCCTGGAGTGGAGGGGTCGGAAACACCATATATTTT
.	TRBV7-2	TRBD1	TRBJ2-1	CASSQTDRAYNEQFF	TGTGCCAGCAGCCAAACCGACAGGGCCTACAATGAGCAGTTCTTC
.	TRBV4-3	TRBD2	TRBJ2-7	CASSQDRAGISYEQYF	TGCGCCAGCAGCCAAGATCGAGCGGGGATATCCTACGAGCAGTACTTC
.	TRBV28	TRBD1	TRBJ1-2	CASTYPGTGYRNYGYTF	TGTGCCAGCACTTATCCCGGGACAGGGTATCGAAACTATGGCTACACCTTC
.	TRBV7-2	.	TRBJ1-6	CASRLRGRDLGSPLHF	TGTGCCAGCAGATTACGGGGTCGGGATCTAGGCTCACCCCTCCACTTT
.	TRBV28	.	TRBJ2-4	CASSLLGGTTKNIQYF	TGTGCCAGCAGTTTACTCGGGGGAACTACCAAAAACATTCAGTACTTC
.	TRBV4-1	.	TRBJ1-5	CASSQVFTNQPQHF	TGCGCCAGCAGCCAAGTATTCACGAATCAGCCCCAGCATTTT
.	TRBV11-3	TRBD1	TRBJ1-6	CASSSITGTGLNSPLHF	TGTGCCAGCAGTAGTATCACCGGGACAGGGCTTAATTCACCCCTCCACTTT
.	TRBV24-1	.	TRBJ2-1	CATRDSYNEQFF	TGTGCCACCAGGGATTCCTACAATGAGCAGTTCTTC
.	TRBV11-3	.	TRBJ2-3	CASRPDQAGTDTQYF	TGTGCCAGCAGACCCGACCAGGCCGGCACAGATACGCAGTATTTT
.	TRBV27	TRBD1	TRBJ2-3	CASSLSPQGADTQYF	TGTGCCAGCAGTTTATCCCCGCAGGGGGCAGATACGCAGTATTTT
.	TRBV6-6	TRBD1	TRBJ1-5	CASSYGGTGSNQPQHF	TGTGCCAGCAGTTACGGGGGGACAGGGAGCAATCAGCCCCAGCATTTT
once	TRBV9	.	TRBJ1-2	CASSRLSNYGYTF	TGTGCCAGCAGCAGGTTATCTAACTATGGCTACACCTTC
.	TRBV30	.	TRBJ1-2	CASFWTATYLNYGYTF	TGTGCCTCATTTTGGACAGCCACGTACCTTAACTATGGCTACACCTTC
.	TRBV7-3	.	TRBJ1-2	CASSLTPGVGGYTF	TGTGCCAGCAGCTTAACCCCAGGGGTGGGCGGCTACACCTTC
once	TRBV4-1	.	TRBJ1-5	CASSLDKYQPQHF	TGCGCCAGCAGCCTTGATAAATATCAGCCCCAGCATTTT
.	TRBV6-1	TRBD1	TRBJ1-1	CASSERGGRGTEAFF	TGTGCCAGCAGTGAACGAGGGGGCAGAGGTACTGAAGCTTTCTTT
.	TRBV6-5	.	TRBJ1-1	CASSKGKMNTEAFF	TGTGCCAGCAGTAAGGGAAAGATGAACACTGAAGCTTTCTTT
.	TRBV5-1	.	TRBJ1-4	CASSLGGTTNEKLFF	TGCGCCAGCAGCTTGGGGGGTACAACTAATGAAAAACTGTTTTTT
.	TRBV6-5	.	TRBJ2-3	CASSYMVTDTQYF	TGTGCCAGCAGTTACATGGTTACAGATACGCAGTATTTT
.	TRBV4-1	.	TRBJ1-5	CASSQDEFVGYQPQHF	TGCGCCAGCAGCCAAGATGAATTTGTTGGGTACCAGCCCCAGCATTTT
.	TRBV28	.	TRBJ2-4	CASSFWHSKNIQYF	TGTGCCAGCAGTTTTTGGCACTCCAAAAACATTCAGTACTTC
.	TRBV7-3	TRBD2	TRBJ2-1	CASSLRVAGGGDEQFF	TGTGCCAGCAGCTTAAGGGTAGCGGGGGGCGGCGATGAGCAGTTCTTC
once	TRBV11-3	TRBD1	TRBJ2-7	CASSLTGAYEQYF	TGTGCCAGCAGCTTAACAGGGGCCTACGAGCAGTACTTC
many	TRBV6-5	.	TRBJ2-1	CASSYSGQGNEQFF	TGTGCCAGCAGTTACTCGGGACAAGGAAATGAGCAGTTCTTC
.	TRBV4-2	.	TRBJ1-6	CASSQAEGGSYNSPLHF	TGTGCCAGCAGCCAAGCAGAGGGGGGCTCCTATAATTCACCCCTCCACTTT
.	TRBV24-1	.	TRBJ1-5	CATSRGDSNQPQHF	TGTGCCACCAGTCGGGGGGATAGCAATCAGCCCCAGCATTTT
.	TRBV4-2	TRBD1	TRBJ1-6	CASSRPGQGISPLHF	TGTGCCAGCAGCCGACCGGGACAGGGGATTTCACCCCTCCACTTT
.	TRBV20-1	.	TRBJ1-2	CSVSVNYGYTF	TGCAGTGTCTCGGTAAACTATGGCTACACCTTC
once	TRBV7-2	.	TRBJ2-3	CASSLERAPTDTQYF	TGTGCCAGCAGCTTAGAGAGGGCTCCCACAGATACGCAGTATTTT
.	TRBV11-2	.	TRBJ1-1	CASSSSRTTPRGTEAFF	TGTGCCAGCAGCTCCAGTCGGACCACACCCAGGGGCACTGAAGCTTTCTTT
once	TRBV5-1	TRBD2	TRBJ2-5	CASSLSLAGRQETQYF	TGCGCCAGCAGCTTGAGCCTAGCGGGGCGACAAGAGACCCAGTACTTC
.	TRBV30	TRBD1	TRBJ2-7	CAWSVYRGYEQYF	TGTGCCTGGAGTGTTTACAGGGGATACGAGCAGTACTTC
.	TRBV28	.	TRBJ1-1	CAAGYTEAFF	TGTGCCGCGGGGTACACTGAAGCTTTCTTT
.	TRBV9	.	TRBJ2-1	CASSVLLASDNEQFF	TGTGCCAGCAGCGTATTATTAGCGTCCGACAATGAGCAGTTCTTC
.	TRBV19	.	TRBJ2-3	CASSRGPSTDTQYF	TGTGCCAGTAGTAGGGGTCCTAGCACAGATACGCAGTATTTT
.	TRBV6-1	.	TRBJ1-2	CASSEPPPVSYGYTF	TGTGCCAGCAGTGAACCCCCTCCAGTGAGCTATGGCTACACCTTC
.	TRBV28	.	TRBJ2-7	CASSPPRGIYEQYF	TGTGCCAGCAGTCCCCCTCGGGGAATCTACGAGCAGTACTTC
.	TRBV3-1/TRBV3-2	TRBD1	TRBJ2-1	CASSQGDRGSYNEQFF	TGTGCCAGCAGCCAAGGGGACAGGGGCTCCTACAATGAGCAGTTCTTC
.	TRBV9	.	TRBJ1-1	CASSVVGGSEAFF	TGTGCCAGCAGCGTAGTGGGCGGCTCTGAAGCTTTCTTT
.	TRBV6-5	.	TRBJ2-3	CASSYSWRKSTDTQYF	TGTGCCAGCAGTTACAGTTGGCGGAAAAGCACAGATACGCAGTATTTT